This TCR beta chain was sequenced for a study of human thymus T cells. V dropped 1 base and J dropped 6; count of bases not matched to a gene: 22. The length of the CDR3 is 21 residues. Germline CDR1 reads SGHVS; CDR2 reads FQNEAQ. With respect to this clone: Its antigen is undetermined.

General study results and limits: Related studies noted strongly shared thymic repertoires across unrelated people.

The source of the thymus tissue was resections taken during corrective heart surgery. Generated by immunoSEQ multiplex PCR, the TCRdb table keeps only in-frame clones and is missing some. The sample carries some 72,000 clones, approximately 97% recorded once. The chain combines TRBV7-8 with TRBJ2-3; 10 bases align to TRBD2. The sample consisted of thymus tissue. The receptor comes from a boy less than two years old with a congenital heart defect but otherwise immunologically healthy. DNA for the CDR3: TGTGCCAGCAGCTTAGTGGGGATTAAGCGGGAGGGCCTATTGGTGATCGATACGCAGTATTTT. This codes for CASSLVGIKREGLLVIDTQYF.